The T cell receptor (beta chain) under discussion was sequenced for a study of immune evolution from preneoplasia to lung adenocarcinoma. About the research overall: HLA loss of heterozygosity: 7% AIS, about 15% MIA, over 30% ADC, none AAH.

After pathologic assessment, macro-dissection selected premalignant or tumor cells for extraction. The CDR3 has 15 amino acids. Germline V lookup: CDR1 LNHNV, CDR2 YYDKDF (reference sequence). Trimming shortened V by 1 base and J by 7 bases, and 14 bases separated the two germline ends. The protocol was immunoSEQ multiplex PCR, while the TCRdb copy is restricted to in-frame clones and leaves out a portion. The sample shows 25,000 to 30,000 clones, around 70% of them seen only once. This clone was recorded a few times. Its antigen remains unknown. Regarding the study as a whole: Normal lung had highest clonality; later lesions appeared denser, more diverse. Top clone frequencies peaked in normal lung, apparently declining through invasive adenocarcinoma.

This receptor was obtained from a person between 55 and 69 years old with invasive lung adenocarcinoma. Some clones in this sample may be carry-over from other donors' samples. Sequenced: FFPE invasive lung adenocarcinoma tissue. This sequence joins TRBV15 and TRBJ2-1, with D possibly matching TRBD2 (5 bases). In nucleotides, the CDR3 is TGTGCCACCAGCAGAGGAGGGAGCGAATGGAATGAGCAGTTCTTC. This encodes CATSRGGSEWNEQFF.